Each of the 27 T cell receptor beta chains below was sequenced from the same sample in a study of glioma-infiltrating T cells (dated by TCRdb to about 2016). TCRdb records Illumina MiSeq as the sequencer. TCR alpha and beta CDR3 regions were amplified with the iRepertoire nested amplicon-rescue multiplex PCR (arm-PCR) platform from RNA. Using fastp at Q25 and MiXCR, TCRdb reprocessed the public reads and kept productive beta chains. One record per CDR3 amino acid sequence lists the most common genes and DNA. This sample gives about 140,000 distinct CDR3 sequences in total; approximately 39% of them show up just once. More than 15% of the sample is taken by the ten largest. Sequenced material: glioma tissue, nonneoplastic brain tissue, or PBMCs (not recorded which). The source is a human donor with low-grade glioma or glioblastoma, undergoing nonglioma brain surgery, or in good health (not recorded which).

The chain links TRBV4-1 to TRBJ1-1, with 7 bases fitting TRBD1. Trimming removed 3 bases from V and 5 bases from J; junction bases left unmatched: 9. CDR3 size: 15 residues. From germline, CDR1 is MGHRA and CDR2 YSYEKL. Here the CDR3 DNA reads TGCGCCAGCAGCCACACATATAGGGGGCCTACTGAAGCTTTCTTT. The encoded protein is CASSHTYRGPTEAFF.

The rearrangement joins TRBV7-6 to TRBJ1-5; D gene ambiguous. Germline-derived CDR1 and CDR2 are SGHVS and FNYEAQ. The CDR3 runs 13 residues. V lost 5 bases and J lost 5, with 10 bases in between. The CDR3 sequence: CASSRQLDQPQHF. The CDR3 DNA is TGTGCCAGCAGCAGACAATTGGATCAGCCCCAGCATTTT.

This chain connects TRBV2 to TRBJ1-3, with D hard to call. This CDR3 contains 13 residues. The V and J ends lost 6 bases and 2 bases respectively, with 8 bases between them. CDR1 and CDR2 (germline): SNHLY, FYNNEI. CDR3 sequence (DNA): TGTGCCAGCAGCAGTGAGGCTGGAAACACCATATATTTT. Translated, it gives CASSSEAGNTIYF.

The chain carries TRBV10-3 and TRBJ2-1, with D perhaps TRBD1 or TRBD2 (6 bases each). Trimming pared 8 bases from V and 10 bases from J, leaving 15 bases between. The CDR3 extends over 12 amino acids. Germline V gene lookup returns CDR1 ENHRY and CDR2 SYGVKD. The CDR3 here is CAISRGTNEQFF. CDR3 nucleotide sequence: TGTGCCATCTCCCGGGGGACAAACGAGCAGTTCTTC.

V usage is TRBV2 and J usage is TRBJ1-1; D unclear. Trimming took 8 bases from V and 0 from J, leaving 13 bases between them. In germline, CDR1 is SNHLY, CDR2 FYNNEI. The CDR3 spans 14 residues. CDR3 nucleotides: TGTGCCAGCCGCCTTGGACGTTTGAACACTGAAGCTTTCTTT. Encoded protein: CASRLGRLNTEAFF.

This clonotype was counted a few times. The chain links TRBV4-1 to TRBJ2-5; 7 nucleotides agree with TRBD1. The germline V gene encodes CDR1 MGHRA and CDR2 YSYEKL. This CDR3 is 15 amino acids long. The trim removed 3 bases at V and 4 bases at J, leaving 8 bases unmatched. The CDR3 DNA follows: TGCGCCAGCAGCCAGGGGATACAGGGGCGAGAGACCCAGTACTTC. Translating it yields CASSQGIQGRETQYF.

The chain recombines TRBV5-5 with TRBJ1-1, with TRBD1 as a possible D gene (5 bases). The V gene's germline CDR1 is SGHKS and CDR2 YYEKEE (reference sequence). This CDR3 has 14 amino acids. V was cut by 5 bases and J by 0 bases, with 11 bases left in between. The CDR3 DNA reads TGTGCCAGCAGGAGGGACGTCATGAACACTGAAGCTTTCTTT. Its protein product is CASRRDVMNTEAFF.

The CDR3 DNA reads TGTGCCAGCAGCCAAGATGTATACAGCTCCTATAATTCACCCCTCCACTTT. As protein: CASSQDVYSSYNSPLHF. The chain carries TRBV14 and TRBJ1-6; D not resolved. Germline CDR1 reads SGHDN; CDR2 reads FVKESK. This CDR3 comprises 17 residues. Trimming removed 0 bases from V and 0 bases from J, with 9 bases in between.

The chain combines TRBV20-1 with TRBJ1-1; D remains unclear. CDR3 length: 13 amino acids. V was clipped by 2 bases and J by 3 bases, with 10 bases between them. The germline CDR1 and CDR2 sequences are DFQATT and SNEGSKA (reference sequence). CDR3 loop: CSARREWYTEAFF. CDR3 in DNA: TGCAGTGCTAGAAGGGAATGGTACACTGAAGCTTTCTTT.

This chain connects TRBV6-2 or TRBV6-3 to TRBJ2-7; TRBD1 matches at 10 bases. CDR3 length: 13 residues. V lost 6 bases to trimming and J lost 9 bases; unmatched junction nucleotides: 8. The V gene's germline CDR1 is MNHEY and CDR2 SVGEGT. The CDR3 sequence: CASSGGQGVWQYF. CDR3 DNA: TGTGCCAGCAGCGGCGGACAGGGGGTCTGGCAGTACTTC.

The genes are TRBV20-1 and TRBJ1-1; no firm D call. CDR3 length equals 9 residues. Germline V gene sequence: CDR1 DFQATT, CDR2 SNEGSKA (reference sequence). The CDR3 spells CTIDTEAFF. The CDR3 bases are TGCACGATTGACACTGAAGCTTTCTTT.

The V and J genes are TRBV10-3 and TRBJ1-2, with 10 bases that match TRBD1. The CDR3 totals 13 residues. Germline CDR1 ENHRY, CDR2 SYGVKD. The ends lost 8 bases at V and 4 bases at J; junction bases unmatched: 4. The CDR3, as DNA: TGTGCCATCGGGACAGGGGAAAGCTATGGCTACACCTTC. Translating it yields CAIGTGESYGYTF.

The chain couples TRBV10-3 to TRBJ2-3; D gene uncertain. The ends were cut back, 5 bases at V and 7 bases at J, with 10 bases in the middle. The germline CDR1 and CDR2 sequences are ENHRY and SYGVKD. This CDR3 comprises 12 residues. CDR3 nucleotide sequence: TGTGCCATCAGTATCGATGGGAATACGCAGTATTTT. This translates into CAISIDGNTQYF.

The CDR3 sequence: CASSLARQYTDTQYF. In DNA, the CDR3 is TGTGCCAGCAGCTTAGCGCGGCAGTACACAGATACGCAGTATTTT. V usage is TRBV7-2 and J usage is TRBJ2-3, with no clear D. V lost 0 bases to trimming and J lost 2 bases, with 9 bases between them. Germline-derived CDR1 and CDR2 are SGHTA and FQGNSA. The CDR3 is 15 amino acids.

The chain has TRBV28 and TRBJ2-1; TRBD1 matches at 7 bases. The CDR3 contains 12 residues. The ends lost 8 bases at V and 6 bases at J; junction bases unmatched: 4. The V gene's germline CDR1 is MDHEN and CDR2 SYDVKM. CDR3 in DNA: TGTGCCAGCTTGACAGGGATCAATGAGCAGTTCTTC. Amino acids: CASLTGINEQFF.

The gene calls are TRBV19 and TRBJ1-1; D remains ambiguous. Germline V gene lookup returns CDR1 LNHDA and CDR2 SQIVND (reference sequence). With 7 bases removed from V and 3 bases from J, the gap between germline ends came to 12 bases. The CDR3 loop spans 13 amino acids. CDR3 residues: CASKRDPYTEAFF. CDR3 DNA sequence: TGTGCCAGTAAGCGAGACCCCTACACTGAAGCTTTCTTT.

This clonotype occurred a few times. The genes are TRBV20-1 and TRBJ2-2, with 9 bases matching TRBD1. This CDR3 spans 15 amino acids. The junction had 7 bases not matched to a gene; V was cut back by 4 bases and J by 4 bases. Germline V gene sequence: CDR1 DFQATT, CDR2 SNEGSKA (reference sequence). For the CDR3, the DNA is TGCAGTGCTATAACCGGGACAGGGTTCACCGGGGAGCTGTTTTTT. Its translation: CSAITGTGFTGELFF.

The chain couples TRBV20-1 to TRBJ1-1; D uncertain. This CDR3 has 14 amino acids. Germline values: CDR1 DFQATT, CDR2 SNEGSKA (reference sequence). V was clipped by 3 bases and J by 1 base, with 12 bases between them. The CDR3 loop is CSASKTGTNTEAFF. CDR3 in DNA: TGCAGTGCTAGTAAGACCGGAACGAACACTGAAGCTTTCTTT.

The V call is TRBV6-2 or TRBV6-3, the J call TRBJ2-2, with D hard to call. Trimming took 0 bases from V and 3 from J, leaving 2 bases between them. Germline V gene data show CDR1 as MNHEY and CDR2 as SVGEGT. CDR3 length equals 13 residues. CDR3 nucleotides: TGTGCCAGCAGTTACTCTTACACCGGGGAGCTGTTTTTT. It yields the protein CASSYSYTGELFF.

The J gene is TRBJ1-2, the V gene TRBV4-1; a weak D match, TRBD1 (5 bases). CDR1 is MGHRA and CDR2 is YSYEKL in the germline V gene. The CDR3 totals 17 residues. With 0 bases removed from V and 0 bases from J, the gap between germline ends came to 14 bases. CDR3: CASSQDEGRGANYGYTF. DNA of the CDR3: TGCGCCAGCAGCCAAGATGAAGGGCGAGGGGCTAACTATGGCTACACCTTC.

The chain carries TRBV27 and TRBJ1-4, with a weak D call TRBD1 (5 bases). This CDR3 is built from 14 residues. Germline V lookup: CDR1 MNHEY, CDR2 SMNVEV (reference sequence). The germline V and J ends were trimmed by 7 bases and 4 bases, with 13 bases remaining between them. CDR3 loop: CASNYTDSNEKLFF. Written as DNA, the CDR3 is TGTGCCAGCAATTACACAGACAGTAATGAAAAACTGTTTTTT.

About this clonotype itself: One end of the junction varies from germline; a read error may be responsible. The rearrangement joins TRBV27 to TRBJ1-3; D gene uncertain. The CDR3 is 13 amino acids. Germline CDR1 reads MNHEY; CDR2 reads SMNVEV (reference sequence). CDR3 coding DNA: TGTGCCAGCAGTTTTAAATCTGGAAACAGCATATATTTT. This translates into CASSFKSGNSIYF.

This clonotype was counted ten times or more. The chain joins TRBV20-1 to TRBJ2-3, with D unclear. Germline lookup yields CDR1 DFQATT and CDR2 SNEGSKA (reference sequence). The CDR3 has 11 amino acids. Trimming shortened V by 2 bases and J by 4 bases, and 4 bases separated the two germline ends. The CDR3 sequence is CSARRADTQYF. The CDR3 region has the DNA TGCAGTGCTAGACGAGCAGATACGCAGTATTTT.

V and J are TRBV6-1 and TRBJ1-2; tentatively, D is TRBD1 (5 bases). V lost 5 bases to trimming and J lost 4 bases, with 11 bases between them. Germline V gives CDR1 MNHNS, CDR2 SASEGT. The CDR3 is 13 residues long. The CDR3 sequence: CASSYGGIYGYTF. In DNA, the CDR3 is TGTGCCAGCAGTTATGGGGGGATCTATGGCTACACCTTC.

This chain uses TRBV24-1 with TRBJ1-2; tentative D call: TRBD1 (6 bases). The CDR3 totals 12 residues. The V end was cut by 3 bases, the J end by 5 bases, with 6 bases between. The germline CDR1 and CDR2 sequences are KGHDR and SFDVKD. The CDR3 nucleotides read TGTGCCACCAGTGATCAGGGGTATGGCTACACCTTC. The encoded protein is CATSDQGYGYTF.

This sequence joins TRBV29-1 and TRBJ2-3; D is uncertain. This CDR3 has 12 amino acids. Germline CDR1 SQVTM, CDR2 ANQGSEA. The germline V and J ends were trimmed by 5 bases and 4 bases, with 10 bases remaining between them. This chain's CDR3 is CSVRPVADTQYF. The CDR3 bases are TGCAGCGTTAGGCCCGTGGCAGATACGCAGTATTTT.

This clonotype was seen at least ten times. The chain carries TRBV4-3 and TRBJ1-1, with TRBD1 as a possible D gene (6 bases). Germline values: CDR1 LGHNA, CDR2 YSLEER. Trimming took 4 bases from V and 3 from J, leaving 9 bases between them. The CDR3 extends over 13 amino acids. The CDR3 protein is CASSPGVHTEAFF. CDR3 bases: TGCGCCAGCAGCCCAGGGGTGCACACTGAAGCTTTCTTT.